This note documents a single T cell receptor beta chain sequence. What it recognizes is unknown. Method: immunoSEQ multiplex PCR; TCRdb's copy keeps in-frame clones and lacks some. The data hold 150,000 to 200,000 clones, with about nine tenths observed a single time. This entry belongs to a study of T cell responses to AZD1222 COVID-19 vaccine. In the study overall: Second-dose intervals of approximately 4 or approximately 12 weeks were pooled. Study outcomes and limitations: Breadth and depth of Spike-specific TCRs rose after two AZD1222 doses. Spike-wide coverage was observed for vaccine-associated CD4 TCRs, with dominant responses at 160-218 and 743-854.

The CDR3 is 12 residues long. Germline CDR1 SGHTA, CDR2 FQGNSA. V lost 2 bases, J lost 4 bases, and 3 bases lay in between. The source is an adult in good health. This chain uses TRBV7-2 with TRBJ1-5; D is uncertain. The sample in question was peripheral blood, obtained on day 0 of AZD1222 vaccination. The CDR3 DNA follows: TGTGCCAGCAGCTTACCAAATCAGCCCCAGCATTTT. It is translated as CASSLPNQPQHF.